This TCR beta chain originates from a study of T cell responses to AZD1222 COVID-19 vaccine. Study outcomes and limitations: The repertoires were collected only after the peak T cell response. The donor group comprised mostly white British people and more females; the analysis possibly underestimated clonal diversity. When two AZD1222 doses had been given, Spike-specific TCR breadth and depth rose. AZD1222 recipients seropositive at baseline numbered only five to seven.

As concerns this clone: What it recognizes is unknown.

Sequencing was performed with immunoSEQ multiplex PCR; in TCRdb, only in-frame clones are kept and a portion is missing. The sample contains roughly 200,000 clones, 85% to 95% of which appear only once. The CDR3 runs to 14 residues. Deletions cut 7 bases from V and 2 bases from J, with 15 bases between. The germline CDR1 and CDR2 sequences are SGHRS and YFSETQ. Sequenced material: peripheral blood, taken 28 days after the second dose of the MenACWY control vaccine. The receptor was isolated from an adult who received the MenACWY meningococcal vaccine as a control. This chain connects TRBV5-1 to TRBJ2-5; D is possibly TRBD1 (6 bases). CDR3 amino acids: CASFHGTSQETQYF. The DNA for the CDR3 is TGCGCCAGCTTCCATGGGACATCTCAAGAGACCCAGTACTTC. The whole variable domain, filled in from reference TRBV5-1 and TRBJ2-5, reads KAGVTQTPRYLIKTRGQQVTLSCSPISGHRSVSWYQQTPGQGLQFLFEYFSETQRNKGNFPGRFSGRQFSNSRSEMNVSTLELGDSALYLCASFHGTSQETQYFGPGTRLLVL.